The T cell receptor beta chain under discussion was sequenced for a study (dated by TCRdb to 2016 to 2018). The library relied on RT-PCR. These reads were obtained on an Illumina MiSeq. TCRdb redid the processing of the public reads, applying fastp at Q25 and MiXCR, and retained in-frame beta chains. One record per CDR3 amino acid sequence lists the most common genes and DNA. This sample lists more than 550,000 distinct CDR3 sequences; more than 13% were detected once. The ten largest account for 3.6% of the sample. On this clonotype itself: The antigen this receptor binds is unknown. Base qualities are missing; no much larger clone stands one base away.

As encoded in the germline V gene, CDR1 is SGHDT while CDR2 is YYEEEE. Germline trimming amounts to 3 bases on V and 14 bases on J, with 8 as the count of junction bases outside the gene matches. The CDR3 sequence holds 13 residues, the cysteine and phenylalanine included. The only DNA kept is the CDR3, 39 bases in frame from the first base. The receptor's source is a female donor in good health, serving as a healthy control. The sample comprised memory CD4+ T cells from blood. This receptor chain uses TRBV5-6 and TRBJ1-6; TRBD1 aligns with 7 central bases. The DNA sequence is as follows: TGTGCCAGCAGCTCCGTCGGGACAGACGCCCTCCACTTT. Its protein product is CASSSVGTDALHF.